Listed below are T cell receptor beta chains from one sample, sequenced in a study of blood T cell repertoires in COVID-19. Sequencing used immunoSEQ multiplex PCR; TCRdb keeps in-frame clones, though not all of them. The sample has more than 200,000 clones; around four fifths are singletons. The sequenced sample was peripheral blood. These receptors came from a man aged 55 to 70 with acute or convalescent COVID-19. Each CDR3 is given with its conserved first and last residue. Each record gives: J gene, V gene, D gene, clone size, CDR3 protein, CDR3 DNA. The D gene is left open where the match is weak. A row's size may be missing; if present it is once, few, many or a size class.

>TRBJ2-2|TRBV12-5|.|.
CASGLVRGELFF
TGTGCTAGTGGTTTGGTACGGGGGGAGCTGTTTTTT
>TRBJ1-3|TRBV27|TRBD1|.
CASSLSGQYGNTIYF
TGTGCCAGCAGTTTATCGGGACAGTATGGAAACACCATATATTTT
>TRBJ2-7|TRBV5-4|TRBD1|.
CASSFPGQANYEQYF
TGTGCCAGCAGCTTTCCGGGACAGGCGAACTACGAGCAGTACTTC
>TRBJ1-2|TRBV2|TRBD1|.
CASSEGGQANYGYTF
TGTGCCAGCAGTGAAGGGGGACAGGCTAACTATGGCTACACCTTC
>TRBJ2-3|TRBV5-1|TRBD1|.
CASADRVGRTDTQYF
TGCGCCAGCGCCGACAGGGTCGGGCGCACAGATACGCAGTATTTT
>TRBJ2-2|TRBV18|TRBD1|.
CASSPRGAGTGGRRTGELFF
TGTGCCAGCTCACCGAGAGGGGCCGGGACAGGGGGCCGTCGTACCGGGGAGCTGTTTTTT
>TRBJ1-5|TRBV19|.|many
CASRPWAGDQPQHF
TGTGCCAGTAGGCCGTGGGCAGGGGATCAGCCCCAGCATTTT
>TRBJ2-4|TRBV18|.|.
CASSPPGGRGRDIQYF
TGTGCCAGCTCACCACCAGGAGGGCGGGGCAGGGACATTCAGTACTTC
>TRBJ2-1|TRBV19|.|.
CASSTGHTSQREQFF
TGTGCCAGTAGTACGGGGCACACTAGCCAAAGGGAGCAGTTCTTC
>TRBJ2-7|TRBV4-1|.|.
CASSQDLYEQYF
TGCGCCAGCAGCCAAGACCTCTACGAGCAGTACTTC
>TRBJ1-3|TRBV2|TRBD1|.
CASKGAIGNTIYF
TGTGCCAGCAAGGGGGCGATAGGAAACACCATATATTTT
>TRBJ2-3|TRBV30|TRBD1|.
CATSTGIVTDTQYF
TGTGCCACTTCGACAGGGATCGTTACGGATACGCAGTATTTT
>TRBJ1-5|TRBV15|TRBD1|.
CATSRDNRGNQPQHF
TGTGCCACCAGCAGAGATAACAGGGGAAATCAGCCCCAGCATTTT
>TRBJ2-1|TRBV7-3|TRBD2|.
CASSLDTSGVNNEQFF
TGTGCCAGCAGCTTAGATACTAGCGGGGTAAACAATGAGCAGTTCTTC
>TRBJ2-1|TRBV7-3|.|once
CASRLRPDGEQFF
TGTGCCAGCAGACTAAGACCAGACGGTGAGCAGTTCTTC
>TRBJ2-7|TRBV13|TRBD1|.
CASSSSPGQGAGEQYF
TGTGCCAGCAGCTCAAGTCCGGGACAGGGGGCAGGAGAGCAGTACTTC
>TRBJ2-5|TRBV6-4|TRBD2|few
CASGGLAFETQYF
TGTGCCAGCGGAGGACTAGCCTTCGAGACCCAGTACTTC
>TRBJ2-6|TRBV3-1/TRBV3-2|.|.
CASSQFLSSSGANVLTF
TGTGCCAGCAGCCAATTTTTGTCGAGCTCTGGGGCCAACGTCCTGACTTTC
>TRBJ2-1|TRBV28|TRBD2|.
CASSRPTSGMYNEQFF
TGTGCCAGCAGTCGTCCGACTAGCGGGATGTACAATGAGCAGTTCTTC
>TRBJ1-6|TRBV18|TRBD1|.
CASSLGQGNSPLHF
TGTGCCAGCTCACTGGGACAGGGTAATTCACCCCTCCACTTT
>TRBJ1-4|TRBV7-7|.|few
CASSTGLANEKLFF
TGTGCTAGCAGTACAGGGCTCGCTAATGAAAAACTGTTTTTT
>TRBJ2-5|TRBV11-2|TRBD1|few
CASSYRGTQYF
TGTGCCAGCAGCTACAGGGGCACCCAGTACTTC
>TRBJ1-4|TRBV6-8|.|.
CASSYWRVNEKLFF
TGTGCCAGCAGTTATTGGAGGGTTAATGAAAAACTGTTTTTT
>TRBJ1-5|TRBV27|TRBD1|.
CASSPTGPWGNQPQHF
TGTGCCAGCAGTCCGACAGGGCCCTGGGGCAATCAGCCCCAGCATTTT
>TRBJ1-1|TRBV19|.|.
CASSADRSTEAFF
TGTGCCAGTAGTGCGGACAGAAGCACTGAAGCTTTCTTT
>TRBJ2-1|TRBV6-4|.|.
CASSDPARGYEQFF
TGTGCCAGCAGTGACCCAGCCAGAGGGTATGAGCAGTTCTTC
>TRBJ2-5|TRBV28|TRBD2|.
CASSGGIPQETQYF
TGTGCCAGCTCGGGGGGGATTCCTCAAGAGACCCAGTACTTC
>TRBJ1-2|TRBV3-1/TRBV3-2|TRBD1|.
CASSQGTGGASYGYTF
TGTGCCAGCAGCCAGGGGACAGGGGGCGCGTCCTATGGCTACACCTTC
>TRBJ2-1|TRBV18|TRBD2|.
CASSPLLAGGDEQFF
TGTGCCAGCTCACCACTTCTAGCGGGCGGGGATGAGCAGTTCTTC
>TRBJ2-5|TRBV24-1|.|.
CATSDPGDTEETQYF
TGTGCCACCAGTGACCCCGGGGACACCGAGGAGACCCAGTACTTC
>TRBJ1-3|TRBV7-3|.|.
CASSPTGYENTIYF
TGTGCCAGCAGCCCCACGGGGTATGAAAACACCATATATTTT
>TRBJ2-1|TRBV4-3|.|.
CASSQDLTRRDNEQFF
TGCGCCAGCAGCCAAGATTTAACTAGGCGGGACAATGAGCAGTTCTTC
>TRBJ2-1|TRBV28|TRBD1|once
CASSAGTGNNEQFF
TGTGCCAGCAGTGCCGGGACAGGGAACAATGAGCAGTTCTTC
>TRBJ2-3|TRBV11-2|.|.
CASSFREQVLQYF
TGTGCCAGCAGCTTCAGAGAACAGGTCTTGCAGTATTTT
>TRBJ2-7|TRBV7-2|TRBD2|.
CASSLGGLAGYEQYF
TGTGCCAGCAGCTTAGGAGGACTAGCGGGGTACGAGCAGTACTTC
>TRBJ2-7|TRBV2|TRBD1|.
CASNPGTAPSYEQYF
TGTGCCAGCAATCCCGGGACAGCGCCGTCCTACGAGCAGTACTTC
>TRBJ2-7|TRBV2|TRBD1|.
CASSAVPRQGLLYEQYF
TGTGCCAGCAGCGCCGTACCCAGACAGGGGCTCCTGTACGAGCAGTACTTC
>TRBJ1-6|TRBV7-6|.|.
CATRDQGYGSPLHF
TGTGCCACACGAGACCAGGGTTACGGTTCACCCCTCCACTTT
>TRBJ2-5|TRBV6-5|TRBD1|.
CASRGEGGLETQYF
TGTGCCAGCAGAGGTGAAGGGGGCTTGGAGACCCAGTACTTC
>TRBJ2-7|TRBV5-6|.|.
CASSLVAGSYEQYF
TGTGCCAGCAGCTTGGTTGCAGGGTCCTACGAGCAGTACTTC
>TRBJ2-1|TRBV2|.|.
CASSGASYEQFF
TGTGCCAGCAGTGGGGCGAGCTATGAGCAGTTCTTC
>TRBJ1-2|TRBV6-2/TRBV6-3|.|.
CASSYGSGQKGAIYGYTF
TGTGCCAGCAGTTACGGATCCGGACAGAAGGGCGCGATCTATGGCTACACCTTC
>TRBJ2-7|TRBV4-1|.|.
CASSQDPGTYEQYF
TGCGCCAGCAGCCAAGATCCGGGGACCTACGAGCAGTACTTC
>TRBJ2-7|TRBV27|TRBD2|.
CASSPAGGRLYEQYF
TGTGCCAGCAGCCCCGCGGGGGGCCGGCTCTACGAGCAGTACTTC
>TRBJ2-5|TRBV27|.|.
CASRPSTTGETQYF
TGTGCCAGCAGGCCTAGCACTACGGGGGAGACCCAGTACTTC
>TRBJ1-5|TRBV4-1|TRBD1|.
CASSLMTGGYQPQHF
TGCGCCAGCAGCCTTATGACAGGGGGGTATCAGCCCCAGCATTTT
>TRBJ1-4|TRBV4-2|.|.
CASSQDDSPWEKLFF
TGTGCCAGCAGCCAAGACGACAGCCCATGGGAAAAACTGTTTTTT
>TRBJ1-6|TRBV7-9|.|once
CASSLSTDNSPLHF
TGTGCCAGCAGCTTATCGACAGATAATTCACCCCTCCACTTT
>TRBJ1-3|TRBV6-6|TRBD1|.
CASSDRGYSGNTIYF
TGTGCCAGCAGTGACAGGGGCTACTCTGGAAACACCATATATTTT
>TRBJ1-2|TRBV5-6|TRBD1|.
CASSLLTGVYGYTF
TGTGCCAGCAGCTTGCTGACAGGGGTGTATGGCTACACCTTC
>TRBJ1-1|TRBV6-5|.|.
CASSYSRRGVNTEAFF
TGTGCCAGCAGTTACTCGAGACGGGGGGTTAACACTGAAGCTTTCTTT
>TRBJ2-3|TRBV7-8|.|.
CASSPNRQYTDTQYF
TGTGCCAGCAGCCCGAACAGACAGTACACAGATACGCAGTATTTT
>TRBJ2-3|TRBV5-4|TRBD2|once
CASSLEGGPSLDTQYF
TGTGCCAGCAGCTTGGAGGGAGGGCCTTCTCTTGATACGCAGTATTTT
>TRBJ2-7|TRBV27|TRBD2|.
CASRASGYKQYF
TGTGCCAGCAGGGCTAGCGGCTACAAGCAGTACTTC
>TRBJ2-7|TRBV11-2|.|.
CASSFEVHEQYF
TGTGCCAGCAGCTTTGAGGTCCACGAGCAGTACTTC